This T cell receptor (beta chain) was profiled in a study of cytomegalovirus exposure and HLA in healthy donors (dated by TCRdb to 2015 to 2018). Regarding the research as a whole: According to a later analysis, one platform produced both the 120 validation repertoires and the 700 or so repertoires of the first cohort. The study aimed to test whether signatures of past pathogen exposure could be identified by cataloging public T cell receptors. Along with the approximately 650-subject first cohort, a separate validation cohort of some 130 different subjects was used. High-throughput TCR immunosequencing, statistical association of individual TCRs with disease status, and machine learning were combined to predict cytomegalovirus infection status.

The study at large found these results: Of the cluster scores, around 95% were above 0 in a later analysis, which found that TCRs clustered in the first cohort also tended to co-occur in the 120 validation repertoires. In the study, roughly 160 TCR beta chains were listed as associated with cytomegalovirus. While some public TCRs were present in many individuals, most TCR sequences turned up only very rarely across donors. The classifier was reported to diagnose cytomegalovirus status with high specificity and sensitivity in both the original cohort and the validation cohort. According to the authors, the approach could potentially be generalized to other disease states and immunological phenotypes. In vitro tests confirmed that a few of the cytomegalovirus-associated TCR beta chains recognize cytomegalovirus antigens. A later analysis lacked HLA typing for the validation cohort, so it scored co-occurrence in that cohort across all 110 or so repertoires.

The method was the immunoSEQ multiplex PCR assay. The original pipeline was this. A statistical classification framework was built to diagnose cytomegalovirus status from the catalog of TCR beta chain sequences. TCRdb's version of the immuneACCESS table is confined to in-frame rearrangements and falls short of the full clone set. An unresolved V gene accounts for under half of the shortfall where checked; the remainder is of unknown origin. D and trimming were read from the DNA, whereas the V and J calls and clone size are those reported in that table. The sample profile shows around 250,000 clones; 90% of them were found once. Of the sample, around 0.34% falls within the top ten clones. Trimming takes 2 bases from V and 4 bases from J, and the germline ends sit 20 bases apart. From the germline V gene, CDR1 is MDHEN and CDR2 is SYDVKM. CDR3 length: 17 amino acids, cysteine to phenylalanine. The retained sequence is limited to the CDR3, 51 bases, with the frame set at the first base.

Worth noting for this clone: What this receptor recognizes is not known. No base quality information exists; no much larger clone differs at one position.

Donors formed part of the validation cohort, which comprised 120 subjects and was distinct from the first cohort of 666 subjects. The clonotype was recovered from a woman younger than 35 in good health and CMV-seronegative. The rearranged segments are TRBV28 and TRBJ1-1; possibly the D gene is TRBD1, per 6 matching bases. The sequencing input was PBMCs. The base sequence is TGTGCCAGCAGTTTAACAAGGCAGGGGATAACCGGCACTGAAGCTTTCTTT. It is translated as CASSLTRQGITGTEAFF.